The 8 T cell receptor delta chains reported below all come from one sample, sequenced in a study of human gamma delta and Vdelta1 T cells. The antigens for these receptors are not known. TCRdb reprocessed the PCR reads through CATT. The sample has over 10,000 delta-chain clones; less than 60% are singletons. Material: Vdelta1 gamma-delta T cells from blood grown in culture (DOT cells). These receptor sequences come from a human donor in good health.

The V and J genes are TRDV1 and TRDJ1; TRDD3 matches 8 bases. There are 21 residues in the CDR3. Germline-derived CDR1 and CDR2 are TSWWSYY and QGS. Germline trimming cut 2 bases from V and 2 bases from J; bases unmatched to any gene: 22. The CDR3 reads CALGEGPLRTGGAPQTDKLIF. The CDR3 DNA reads TGTGCTCTTGGGGAAGGTCCCCTCCGTACTGGGGGCGCCCCACAGACCGATAAACTCATCTTT.

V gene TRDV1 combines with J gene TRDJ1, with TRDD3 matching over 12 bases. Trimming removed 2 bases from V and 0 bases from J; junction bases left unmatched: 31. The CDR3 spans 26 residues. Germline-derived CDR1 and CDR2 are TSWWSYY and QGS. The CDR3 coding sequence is TGTGCTCTTGGGGAAAGTAAGGGTCGCTCCAGACCGACCAAACTGGGGGATACAGATAACACCGATAAACTCATCTTT. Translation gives CALGESKGRSRPTKLGDTDNTDKLIF.

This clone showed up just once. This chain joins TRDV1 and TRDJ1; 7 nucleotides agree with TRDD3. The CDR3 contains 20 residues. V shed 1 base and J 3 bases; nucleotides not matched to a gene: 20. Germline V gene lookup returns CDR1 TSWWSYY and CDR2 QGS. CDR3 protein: CALGEPSLAGGDARADKLIF. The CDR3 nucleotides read TGTGCTCTTGGGGAACCCTCCTTAGCGGGGGGGGATGCTCGCGCCGATAAACTCATCTTT.

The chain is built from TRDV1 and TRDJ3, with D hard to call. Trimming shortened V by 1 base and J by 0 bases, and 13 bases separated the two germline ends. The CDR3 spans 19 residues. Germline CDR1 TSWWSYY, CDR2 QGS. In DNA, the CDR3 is TGTGCTCTTGGGGAACATCTGGTCCAGCCCTCCTGGGACACCCGACAGATGTTTTTC. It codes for CALGEHLVQPSWDTRQMFF.

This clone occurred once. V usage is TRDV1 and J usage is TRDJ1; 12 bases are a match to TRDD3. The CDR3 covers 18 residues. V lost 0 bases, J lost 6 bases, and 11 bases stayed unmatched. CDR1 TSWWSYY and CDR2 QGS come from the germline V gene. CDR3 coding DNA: TGTGCTCTTGGGGAACTTACTAATCAACTGGGGGATACCAATAAACTCATCTTT. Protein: CALGELTNQLGDTNKLIF.

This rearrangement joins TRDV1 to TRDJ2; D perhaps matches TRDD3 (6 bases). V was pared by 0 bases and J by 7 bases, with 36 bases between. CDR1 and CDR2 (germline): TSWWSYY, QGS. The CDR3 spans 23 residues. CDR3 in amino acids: CALGELPPLLGSPRMGVLAQLFF. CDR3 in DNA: TGTGCTCTTGGGGAACTTCCCCCCCTCCTTGGTAGTCCACGGATGGGGGTCTTAGCACAACTCTTCTTT.

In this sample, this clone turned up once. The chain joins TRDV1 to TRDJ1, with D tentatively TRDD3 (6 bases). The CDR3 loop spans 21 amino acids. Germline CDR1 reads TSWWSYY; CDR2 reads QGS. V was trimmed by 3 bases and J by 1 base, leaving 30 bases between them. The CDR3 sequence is CALGDSGEIRINLHSTDKLIF. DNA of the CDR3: TGTGCTCTTGGGGATAGCGGAGAGATACGCATCAACCTTCACTCCACCGATAAACTCATCTTT.

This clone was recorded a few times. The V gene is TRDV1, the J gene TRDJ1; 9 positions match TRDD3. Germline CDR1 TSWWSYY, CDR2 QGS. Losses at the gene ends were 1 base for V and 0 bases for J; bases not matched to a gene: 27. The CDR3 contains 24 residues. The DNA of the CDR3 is TGTGCTCTTGGGGAACCCCCGAACCCCCACTCGGCCCGTACTGGGGGACACCACACCGATAAACTCATCTTT. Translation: CALGEPPNPHSARTGGHHTDKLIF.